The 21 T cell receptor beta chains below come from one sample, sequenced in a study of OX40 agonist ivuxolimab in advanced cancers. The repertoire was sequenced with immunoSEQ multiplex PCR; TCRdb's copy has only in-frame clones and lacks some. The table shows tens of thousands of clones, with around 89% occurring only once. This specimen was CD4+ or CD8+ T cells sorted from blood, taken in a trial of the OX40 agonist ivuxolimab. The receptors were gathered from an adult with an advanced solid tumor such as melanoma, head and neck, liver or kidney cancer.

This rearrangement joins TRBV11-2 to TRBJ2-7; no clear D gene. The V gene's germline CDR1 is SGHAT and CDR2 FQNNGV. The CDR3 has 14 amino acids. The ends were cut back, 1 base at V and 4 bases at J, with 11 bases in the middle. CDR3 in DNA: TGTGCCAGCAGCTTAGGTTCAGGAGAATACGAGCAGTACTTC. Translated, it gives CASSLGSGEYEQYF.

J is TRBJ2-7 and V is TRBV7-2; D call uncertain. CDR1 is SGHTA, CDR2 FQGNSA, per germline. Trimming pared 2 bases from V and 4 bases from J, leaving 6 bases between. The CDR3 loop spans 12 amino acids. The CDR3 region is CASSLSGYEQYF. Written as DNA, the CDR3 is TGTGCCAGCAGCTTATCCGGATACGAGCAGTACTTC.

The rearrangement uses TRBV7-2 and TRBJ2-7; the match to TRBD1 covers 7 bases. CDR1 is SGHTA and CDR2 is FQGNSA in the germline V gene. CDR3 length: 15 residues. V lost 2 bases to trimming and J lost 4 bases; unmatched junction nucleotides: 8. CDR3 sequence: CASSLRQGKMYEQYF. DNA for the CDR3: TGTGCCAGCAGCTTAAGACAGGGTAAGATGTACGAGCAGTACTTC.

J is TRBJ2-7 and V is TRBV6-5; 7 bases fit TRBD2. V was clipped by 5 bases and J by 0 bases; unmatched bases: 7. The CDR3 loop spans 15 amino acids. The germline CDR1 and CDR2 sequences are MNHEY and SVGAGI. The CDR3 loop is CASSGEGRASYEQYF. Written as DNA, the CDR3 is TGTGCCAGCAGTGGAGAGGGGAGGGCCTCCTACGAGCAGTACTTC.

This chain joins TRBV28 and TRBJ2-7; 12 positions match TRBD1. J was trimmed by 2 bases and V by 5 bases; bases with no gene match: 1. Germline CDR1 MDHEN, CDR2 SYDVKM. This CDR3 has 14 amino acids. CDR3 in amino acids: CASSRDRGPYEQYF. CDR3 DNA sequence: TGTGCCAGCAGTAGGGACAGGGGGCCCTACGAGCAGTACTTC.

V usage is TRBV7-6 and J usage is TRBJ2-7; 7 bases match TRBD1. Germline assignment: CDR1 SGHVS and CDR2 FNYEAQ. With 1 base clipped from V and 2 bases from J, the junction kept 5 bases outside the gene matches. The CDR3 extends over 15 amino acids. In DNA, the CDR3 is TGTGCCAGCAGCTTAGACCGGGACAGCCCCTACGAGCAGTACTTC. This sequence encodes CASSLDRDSPYEQYF.

The rearrangement joins TRBV28 to TRBJ1-5, with a tentative D call TRBD1 (6 bases). From germline, CDR1 is MDHEN and CDR2 SYDVKM. V shed 2 bases and J shed 3 bases, with 23 bases lying between them. CDR3 length equals 19 residues. CDR3: CASSLIPRGTLIINQPQHF. CDR3 DNA sequence: TGTGCCAGCAGTTTAATCCCCAGGGGAACCTTAATAATCAATCAGCCCCAGCATTTT.

J is TRBJ2-7 and V is TRBV7-9; D unclear. Trimming removed 1 base at V and 6 bases at J, with 13 bases between. The germline V gene has CDR1 SEHNR and CDR2 FQNEAQ (reference sequence). The CDR3 has 14 residues. The DNA of the CDR3 is TGTGCCAGCAGCTTAGAGGAGATAGAAGGCGAGCAGTACTTC. This encodes CASSLEEIEGEQYF.

This sequence joins TRBV4-1 and TRBJ2-1; a weak D match, TRBD2 (7 bases). CDR1 MGHRA and CDR2 YSYEKL come from the germline V gene. CDR3 length: 14 residues. V lost 1 base and J 5 bases, leaving 9 bases between the germline ends. The DNA of the CDR3 is TGCGCCAGCAGCCAAGGGGGGGGCGACAATGAGCAGTTCTTC. Translation gives CASSQGGGDNEQFF.

The rearrangement links TRBV27 to TRBJ1-1; D gene uncertain. The V end was cut by 6 bases, the J end by 1 base, with 18 bases between. Germline loops: CDR1 MNHEY, CDR2 SMNVEV (reference sequence). There are 16 residues in the CDR3. The CDR3 here is CASSSFRLPGNTEAFF. For the CDR3, the DNA is TGTGCCAGCAGCTCCTTCCGATTGCCTGGGAACACTGAAGCTTTCTTT.

This clone was detected once. The sample contains more than one DNA sequence encoding this CDR3. This rearrangement joins TRBV27 to TRBJ2-7, with D possibly matching TRBD1 (6 bases). V dropped 6 bases and J dropped 2 bases, with 17 bases sitting between them. The CDR3 extends over 15 amino acids. CDR1 is MNHEY, CDR2 SMNVEV, per germline (reference sequence). CDR3: CASRPPGTRTYEQYF. The CDR3 DNA is TGTGCCAGCAGACCTCCCGGGACACGGACCTACGAGCAGTACTTC.

The chain couples TRBV29-1 to TRBJ1-2; D not certain. This CDR3 region has 12 residues. Per the germline V gene, CDR1 is SQVTM and CDR2 is ANQGSEA. V lost 4 bases and J 2 bases, leaving 8 bases between the germline ends. CDR3 residues: CSVVTENYGYTF. The CDR3 DNA reads TGCAGCGTTGTCACGGAAAACTATGGCTACACCTTC.

This clone was observed a handful of times. The chain has TRBV6-5 and TRBJ1-6; the D is unclear. From germline, CDR1 is MNHEY and CDR2 SVGAGI. V lost 0 bases, J lost 8 bases, and 11 bases lay in between. The length of the CDR3 is 15 residues. CDR3 amino acids: CASSYSSDMYSPLHF. CDR3 nucleotide sequence: TGTGCCAGCAGTTACTCGTCCGACATGTATTCACCCCTCCACTTT.

J is TRBJ2-5 and V is TRBV4-3, with D maybe TRBD2 (7 bases). Germline lookup yields CDR1 LGHNA and CDR2 YSLEER. With 0 bases removed from V and 2 bases from J, the gap between germline ends came to 13 bases. The CDR3 sequence is 16 residues long. The CDR3 coding sequence is TGCGCCAGCAGCCAAGAAGGGGGGGCCGGGCAAGAGACCCAGTACTTC. Its protein is CASSQEGGAGQETQYF.

The rearrangement uses TRBV9 and TRBJ2-7; D not certain. This CDR3 has 13 amino acids. The germline gives CDR1 SGDLS, CDR2 YYNGEE. V shed 0 bases and J shed 4 bases, with 8 bases lying between them. CDR3 loop: CASSVGHLYEQYF. The CDR3 nucleotides are TGTGCCAGCAGCGTAGGACACCTATACGAGCAGTACTTC.

The chain is built from TRBV21-1 and TRBJ2-7; the D call in the table, TRBD1, was not verified against the DNA. TRBV21-1 is designated a pseudogene. The length of the CDR3 is 15 residues. The CDR3 sequence is CASSNFEGVPYEQYF. The DNA for the CDR3 is TGTGCCAGCAGCAATTTTGAAGGGGTCCCCTACGAGCAGTACTTC.

The V and J genes are TRBV28 and TRBJ1-1; D is unresolved. The germline V gene has CDR1 MDHEN and CDR2 SYDVKM. CDR3 length: 13 amino acids. With 2 bases removed from V and 1 base from J, the gap between germline ends came to 5 bases. The DNA for the CDR3 is TGTGCCAGCAGTTTAATCAGGAACACTGAAGCTTTCTTT. As protein: CASSLIRNTEAFF.

The chain recombines TRBV7-8 with TRBJ2-5; the match to TRBD1 covers 8 bases. Judging by the DNA end, TRBJ2-7 fits better; the J call may be wrong. This CDR3 is built from 15 residues. Germline lookup yields CDR1 SGHVS and CDR2 FQNEAQ. The DNA of the CDR3 is TGTGCCAGCAGCCTTCAGTCGGACAGGGCCTACGAGCAGTACTTC. It yields the protein CASSLQSDRAYEQYF.

This chain uses TRBV6-5 with TRBJ2-3; TRBD2 matches at 14 bases. The CDR3 length is 15 residues. The J segment lost 4 bases and the V segment lost 5 bases, leaving 2 bases of the junction unmatched. Germline CDR1 MNHEY, CDR2 SVGAGI. CDR3 residues: CASSPTSGGADTQYF. For the CDR3, the DNA is TGTGCCAGCAGTCCGACTAGCGGGGGGGCAGATACGCAGTATTTT.

The chain couples TRBV5-1 to TRBJ1-2; 7 bases map to TRBD1. Looked up from germline, CDR1 is SGHRS and CDR2 is YFSETQ. J was trimmed by 5 bases and V by 3 bases; bases with no gene match: 7. The CDR3 spans 14 residues. CDR3 protein: CASSSTGTVYGYTF. CDR3 DNA sequence: TGCGCCAGCAGCTCGACCGGGACAGTTTATGGCTACACCTTC.

The chain links TRBV27 to TRBJ2-3; possible D gene TRBD2, 7 bases. Trimming took off 2 bases at V and 4 bases at J, with 13 bases between the two ends. Germline-derived CDR1 and CDR2 are MNHEY and SMNVEV (reference sequence). The CDR3 spans 15 residues. As DNA, the CDR3 is TGTGCCAGCAGTTTAGCGGGGGCCCTCTCAGATACGCAGTATTTT. Its translation: CASSLAGALSDTQYF.